One and the same sample provided the 24 T cell receptor beta chains below, sequenced in a study of neurological immune-mediated disorders. TCRdb itself ran the 5' RACE reads through MiXCR, one entry per CDR3 protein. The sample consists of 80,000 or so distinct CDR3 sequences, under 10% of them appearing once. The source material was PBMCs. Receptor source: a man between 45 and 60 years old in good health.

This clonotype has a count of ten or more. This chain connects TRBV28 to TRBJ1-3, with 7 bases that match TRBD1. Germline CDR1 reads MDHEN; CDR2 reads SYDVKM. V shed 6 bases and J 0 bases; nucleotides not matched to a gene: 11. The CDR3 runs 17 residues. The CDR3 loop reads CASSSPDRTLSGNTIYF. CDR3 coding DNA: TGTGCCAGCAGCTCCCCGGACAGGACTCTCTCTGGAAACACCATATATTTT.

This clonotype was observed at least ten times. This chain uses TRBV7-2 with TRBJ2-7; D remains unclear. Germline loops: CDR1 SGHTA, CDR2 FQGNSA. The CDR3 covers 11 residues. Trimming took 5 bases from V and 6 from J, leaving 8 bases between them. The CDR3 loop reads CASSSFGEQYF. CDR3 nucleotides: TGTGCCAGCAGCAGCTTCGGCGAGCAGTACTTC. Complete variable domain (other parts from reference TRBV7-2 and TRBJ2-7): GAGVSQSPSNKVTEKGKDVELRCDPISGHTALYWYRQSLGQGLEFLIYFQGNSAPDKSGLPSDRFSAERTGGSVSTLTIQRTQQEDSAVYLCASSSFGEQYFGPGTRLTVT.

This clonotype occurred many times. The V and J genes are TRBV14 and TRBJ2-3; 10 nucleotides agree with TRBD2. The germline gives CDR1 SGHDN, CDR2 FVKESK. Trimming cost V 4 bases and J 7 bases; bases outside gene matches: 11. The CDR3 extends over 16 amino acids. As DNA, the CDR3 is TGTGCCAGCAGCCCTCGCCAGCGGGAGGGAGGAAATACGCAGTATTTT. It encodes CASSPRQREGGNTQYF.

In this sample, this clonotype turned up many times. This chain connects TRBV25-1 to TRBJ2-1; a weak D match, TRBD2 (5 bases). Germline V gives CDR1 MGHDK, CDR2 SYGVNS. This CDR3 comprises 15 residues. V was cut by 4 bases and J by 2 bases, with 12 bases left in between. CDR3 coding DNA: TGTGCCAGCAGTGGAGCGGTTAACCCCTACAATGAGCAGTTCTTC. This translates into CASSGAVNPYNEQFF.

This clonotype came up many times. The rearrangement joins TRBV7-2 to TRBJ1-5; no reliable D call. The CDR3 has 14 amino acids. The V end lost 3 bases, the J end lost 1 base, and 7 bases lay between the germline ends. Germline V gene lookup returns CDR1 SGHTA and CDR2 FQGNSA. The CDR3 spells CASSFAQSNQPQHF. The CDR3 DNA is TGTGCCAGCAGCTTTGCACAAAGCAATCAGCCCCAGCATTTT.

This clonotype was observed at least ten times. This rearrangement joins TRBV5-1 to TRBJ2-1; possibly TRBD2 for D (7 bases). V lost 0 bases and J 4 bases, leaving 14 bases between the germline ends. Germline CDR1 SGHRS, CDR2 YFSETQ. The CDR3 covers 16 residues. In DNA form, the CDR3 reads TGCGCCAGCAGCTTGGAGGCGGGGGCTACTTACAATGAGCAGTTCTTC. Protein: CASSLEAGATYNEQFF.

This clonotype was recorded many times. The chain employs TRBV27 and TRBJ2-7; D is ambiguous. Per germline, CDR1 MNHEY and CDR2 SMNVEV (reference sequence). The CDR3 spans 15 residues. Between the trimmed V and J ends, which lost 4 bases and 6 bases, there was a span of 19 bases. This CDR3 is CASSSYLSTAGEQYF. The CDR3, as DNA: TGTGCCAGCAGTTCATATCTCTCGACTGCTGGCGAGCAGTACTTC.

In its sample, this clonotype was seen many times. This chain's CDR3 is CSFGPYNEQFF. DNA of the CDR3: TGCAGCTTTGGCCCCTACAATGAGCAGTTCTTC. J is TRBJ2-1 and V is TRBV29-1; D uncertain. The V end lost 8 bases, the J end lost 2 bases, and 7 bases lay between the germline ends. CDR3 length: 11 amino acids. Germline CDR1 SQVTM, CDR2 ANQGSEA.

The chain links TRBV7-9 to TRBJ2-7; 7 nucleotides agree with TRBD2. CDR3 length: 16 amino acids. The germline CDR1 and CDR2 sequences are SEHNR and FQNEAQ (reference sequence). With 4 bases clipped from V and 2 bases from J, the junction kept 11 bases outside the gene matches. The CDR3 loop reads CASSSTPSGTPYEQYF. The CDR3 DNA reads as TGTGCCAGCAGCTCCACTCCTAGCGGTACACCCTACGAGCAGTACTTC.

The chain couples TRBV4-1 to TRBJ2-1; 11 nucleotides line up with TRBD2. The trim removed 6 bases at V and 1 base at J, leaving 14 bases unmatched. CDR1 and CDR2 (germline): MGHRA, YSYEKL. This CDR3 comprises 19 residues. CDR3 in amino acids: CASRPAQLAGDHSYNEQFF. The CDR3 region has the DNA TGCGCCAGCAGACCAGCGCAACTAGCGGGAGACCATTCCTACAATGAGCAGTTCTTC.

This clonotype was counted many times. The chain joins TRBV12-3 or TRBV12-4 to TRBJ1-3; D remains unclear. The CDR3 extends over 15 amino acids. Trimming shortened V by 7 bases and J by 3 bases, and 16 bases separated the two germline ends. The CDR3 is CASNLAGYGGNTIYF. The DNA of the CDR3 is TGTGCCAGCAACCTTGCGGGGTACGGTGGAAACACCATATATTTT.

There are many counts of this clonotype. The V call is TRBV5-1, the J call TRBJ2-5, with D possibly being TRBD1 or TRBD2 (5 bases each). Trimming stripped 0 bases from V and 7 bases from J, with 19 bases between. The CDR3 spans 16 residues. The V gene's germline CDR1 is SGHRS and CDR2 YFSETQ. The CDR3 DNA is TGCGCCAGCAGCTTGGGACAGTTAGGGCGAGCGGCGACCCAGTACTTC. It codes for CASSLGQLGRAATQYF.

Ten or more counts support this clonotype. The V gene is TRBV6-5, the J gene TRBJ2-7, with 8 bases that match TRBD1. The CDR3 has 13 residues. The germline V gene encodes CDR1 MNHEY and CDR2 SVGAGI. J lost 2 bases, V lost 6 bases, and 3 bases had no gene match. This chain's CDR3 is CASSKGQAYEQYF. The DNA of the CDR3 is TGTGCCAGCAGCAAGGGACAGGCCTACGAGCAGTACTTC.

In its sample, this clonotype was seen many times. The gene calls are TRBV5-1 and TRBJ1-3, with a possible D match to TRBD1 (6 bases). Trimming shortened V by 5 bases and J by 1 base, and 16 bases separated the two germline ends. CDR1 and CDR2 (germline): SGHRS, YFSETQ. The CDR3 totals 16 residues. The CDR3 reads CASSPEAGHSGNTIYF. The CDR3 coding sequence is TGCGCCAGCAGTCCCGAGGCGGGACATTCTGGAAACACCATATATTTT.

This chain uses TRBV12-3 or TRBV12-4 with TRBJ1-2; D may be TRBD1 (6 bases). This CDR3 is 13 amino acids long. With 3 bases removed from V and 4 bases from J, the gap between germline ends came to 9 bases. The CDR3 DNA reads as TGTGCCAGCAGTTTGGGCAGGGGCTATGGCTACACCTTC. Encoded protein: CASSLGRGYGYTF.

This clonotype came up many times. The chain combines TRBV29-1 with TRBJ1-4; no clear D. The length of the CDR3 is 12 residues. Trimming removed 3 bases from V and 8 bases from J, with 10 bases in between. Germline V gene lookup returns CDR1 SQVTM and CDR2 ANQGSEA. The CDR3: CSVEISGEKLFF. CDR3 coding DNA: TGCAGCGTTGAGATCTCCGGGGAAAAACTGTTTTTT. The full variable domain, rest sourced from reference TRBV29-1 and TRBJ1-4, is SAVISQKPSRDICQRGTSLTIQCQVDSQVTMMFWYRQQPGQSLTLIATANQGSEATYESGFVIDKFPISRPNLTFSTLTVSNMSPEDSSIYLCSVEISGEKLFFGSGTQLSVL.

In its sample, this clonotype was seen many times. The CDR3: CASIGGLGTEAFF. The CDR3 DNA reads TGCGCCAGCATTGGGGGCCTGGGCACTGAAGCTTTCTTT. The V call is TRBV5-1, the J call TRBJ1-1, with D possibly TRBD1 on 6 matching bases. The CDR3 is 13 residues long. The germline V gene encodes CDR1 SGHRS and CDR2 YFSETQ. V was pared by 6 bases and J by 4 bases, with 13 bases between.

The sample holds many counts of this clonotype. V gene TRBV20-1 combines with J gene TRBJ2-5; D is perhaps TRBD1 or TRBD2 (5 bases each). Germline V lookup: CDR1 DFQATT, CDR2 SNEGSKA (reference sequence). Trimming pared 0 bases from V and 7 bases from J, leaving 18 bases between. The CDR3 loop spans 15 amino acids. The CDR3: CSARDRGGPLWTQYF. In DNA form, the CDR3 reads TGCAGTGCTAGAGATCGGGGCGGCCCCCTCTGGACCCAGTACTTC.

This clonotype occurred many times. The chain recombines TRBV12-3 or TRBV12-4 with TRBJ1-6; 7 bases align to TRBD1. This CDR3 comprises 14 residues. V lost 5 bases, J lost 9 bases, and 7 bases stayed unmatched. CDR3 loop: CASSMTGPTSPLHF. CDR3 DNA sequence: TGTGCCAGCAGTATGACAGGGCCTACTTCACCCCTCCACTTT.

In this sample, this clonotype turned up many times. V is TRBV6-2 or TRBV6-3 and J is TRBJ2-2, with 11 bases lining up with TRBD2. The CDR3 extends over 16 amino acids. The germline V gene encodes CDR1 MNHEY and CDR2 SVGEGT. V gave up 6 bases and J gave up 1 base; unmatched junction bases: 4. CDR3 in amino acids: CASSLLAGVNTGELFF. CDR3 nucleotides: TGTGCCAGCAGCCTACTAGCGGGGGTGAACACCGGGGAGCTGTTTTTT.

This clonotype was seen repeatedly, ten times or more. The rearrangement links TRBV5-1 to TRBJ2-4; 9 nucleotides line up with TRBD1. J gave up 6 bases and V 4 bases, and 2 bases lay outside the gene matches. The CDR3 is 13 amino acids. CDR1 SGHRS and CDR2 YFSETQ come from the germline V gene. The CDR3 spells CASSAGQGNIQYF. CDR3 DNA: TGCGCCAGCAGCGCGGGACAGGGAAACATTCAGTACTTC.

The chain links TRBV25-1 to TRBJ1-6, with TRBD1 as a possible D gene (6 bases). Per germline, CDR1 MGHDK and CDR2 SYGVNS. V gave up 1 base and J gave up 9 bases, with 13 bases separating them. This CDR3 is built from 15 residues. The CDR3 bases are TGTGCCAGCAGTGAATCTTGGGGGGGGGCTTCACCCCTCCACTTT. Translating it yields CASSESWGGASPLHF.

This clonotype showed up many times. The genes are TRBV6-6 and TRBJ2-7; D remains unclear. Germline-derived CDR1 and CDR2 are MNHNY and SVGAGI (reference sequence). The CDR3 has 13 amino acids. Trimming cost V 6 bases and J 3 bases, with 12 bases left between them. The CDR3 is CASSVAQFYEQYF. The CDR3 region has the DNA TGTGCCAGCAGCGTCGCCCAGTTCTACGAGCAGTACTTC.

This clonotype was found many times. The J gene is TRBJ2-7, the V gene TRBV7-3; 7 nucleotides match TRBD2. This CDR3 is built from 16 residues. Germline V CDR1 and CDR2: SGHTA, FQGTGA. J gave up 3 bases and V 0 bases, and 8 bases lay outside the gene matches. The CDR3 DNA sequence: TGTGCCAGCAGCTTAACGGTATCGGGGGGAGGCTACGAGCAGTACTTC. It translates to CASSLTVSGGGYEQYF. Full variable domain (missing parts from reference TRBV7-3 and TRBJ2-7): GAGVSQTPSNKVTEKGKYVELRCDPISGHTALYWYRQSLGQGPEFLIYFQGTGAADDSGLPNDRFFAVRPEGSVSTLKIQRTERGDSAVYLCASSLTVSGGGYEQYFGPGTRLTVT.